This T cell receptor (beta chain) originates from a study of blood T cell repertoires in COVID-19. Germline CDR1 reads MDHEN; CDR2 reads SYDVKM. The CDR3 has 17 residues. Trimming took off 4 bases at V and 2 bases at J, with 17 bases between the two ends. The protocol was immunoSEQ multiplex PCR, while the TCRdb copy is restricted to in-frame clones and leaves out a portion. The sample consists of under 95,000 clones, roughly nine tenths of them appearing once. The chain recombines TRBV28 with TRBJ2-2, with a possible D match to TRBD1 (6 bases). The sample taken for sequencing was peripheral blood. This TCR came from a man older than 75 in a cohort sampled during active COVID-19. The CDR3 is CASSSLLWGPNTGELFF. CDR3 nucleotide sequence: TGTGCCAGCAGTTCCCTCCTATGGGGGCCAAACACCGGGGAGCTGTTTTTT.